This TCR beta chain was found in a study of OX40 agonist ivuxolimab in advanced cancers. Whole-study context: Patients receiving dose escalation had hepatocellular carcinoma, melanoma, renal cell or head and neck cancer.

CDR3 length: 13 amino acids. Trimming removed 1 base at V and 3 bases at J, with 7 bases between. Germline loops: CDR1 MGHRA, CDR2 YSYEKL. The repertoire was sequenced with immunoSEQ multiplex PCR; TCRdb's copy has only in-frame clones and lacks some. The table has 21,000 or so clones, 80% to 90% seen once. Autoimmune disease history or systemic immunosuppression was exclusionary. This sequence originates from an adult with an advanced solid tumor such as melanoma, head and neck, liver or kidney cancer. The chain uses TRBV4-1 and TRBJ2-7; D uncertain. The source was CD4+ or CD8+ T cells sorted from blood, collected in a trial of the OX40 agonist ivuxolimab. The DNA for the CDR3 is TGCGCCAGCAGCCAAGTAGGACGCTACGAGCAGTACTTC. This encodes CASSQVGRYEQYF.